This entry concerns a single T cell receptor (beta chain). In this sample, this clonotype turned up many times. The clone's antigen remains unknown. Per-base quality was not reported, and no clone a single base away is much larger than it. The record originates from a study of CD8+CD57+ T cells in acquired aplastic anemia (dated by TCRdb to the late 2010s). Background on the whole study: On average, sorted CD4+ and CD8+ cells yielded around 3.4 ug of extracted DNA, with a range of about 0.17 to 27.4 ug. CD8+CD57+ expansion was defined as frequency above the mean frequency observed in healthy subjects. Beyond this particular receptor, the publication reports: Approximately 27 CD8+ CDR3 sequences were found in both patients and controls but appeared to be highly expressed in patients and within the immunodominant clones of the patients. CD8+ Simpson's diversity did not differ significantly between patients and healthy controls (P=0.060).

The patients picked for sequencing were ones in whom flow cytometry had shown an expansion of CD8+CD57+ cells. Severe acquired aplastic anemia was diagnosed in all patients according to International Study of Aplastic Anemia and Agranulocytosis and Camitta criteria. No patient had received any therapy when blood was sampled. In the study, sorted CD4+ and CD8+ blood T cells from patients with severe aplastic anemia and from healthy subjects underwent deep sequencing of TCR repertoires. Patients were enrolled in the USA under clinicaltrials.gov protocols 00001620, 01623167, 00001397, 00071045, 00081523 and 00961064. Ficoll-Paque density gradient centrifugation was used to isolate peripheral blood mononuclear cells. CD4+ and CD8+ T cells were sorted by FACS or magnetic beads before DNA extraction. Genomic DNA was used as template for profiling of TCR beta VDJ combinations and CDR3 sequences. An Illumina HiSeq 2000 was the platform used for TCR repertoire sequencing. Per the source publication's procedure: TRBV/TRBJ rearrangement plots, CDR3 size and DJ length profiles, and Simpson's diversity index were used to assess repertoires. The most abundant DNA sequence in the deep sequencing data was defined as the immunodominant clone. CDR3 amino acid sequences were screened for sharing across subjects and were compared with published repertoires and the VDJdb database. The public reads were reanalyzed by TCRdb: fastp trimming at Q25, MiXCR alignment, in-frame beta chains only. Each CDR3 protein appears once, grouped with its most common genes and DNA. These V and J calls originate from TCRdb's pipeline instead of the authors' own analysis. The sample records 200,000 to 250,000 distinct CDR3 sequences, under 50% of which are singletons. Approximately 20% of the sample goes to the ten largest clones.

V is pruned by 4 bases and J by 2 bases, leaving 6 bases of the junction without a gene match. From the cysteine up to the phenylalanine, the CDR3 has a length of 15 residues. Only the CDR3 portion is preserved as DNA: 45 bases, with reading frame beginning at the first base. CDR1 and CDR2 are read off the germline V gene (reference sequence) as LNHDA and SQIVND. The receptor comes from a human donor with aplastic anemia. The V and J segments used are TRBV19 and TRBJ2-7; 9 middle bases align to TRBD1. The sample consisted of sorted CD4+, CD8+, or CD8+CD57+ T cells (not recorded which) from PBMCs. The bases read TGTGCCAGTAGTAGGAGGACAGGGGAGGCCTACGAGCAGTACTTC. The resulting protein is CASSRRTGEAYEQYF.